This T cell receptor beta chain came from a study of shared clonotypes between healthy human individuals. Study-level findings and limits: Estimated richness values were generally larger in naive subsets than in memory subsets. Shared clonotypes across all four donors exceeded non-shared ones in generation probability.

A note on this clone: The antigen remains undetermined.

Naive CD8 populations comprised CD45RO-negative cells positively selected for CCR7, excluding terminally differentiated effector memory CD45RA+ cells. Healthy adults negative for HIV, lacking recent acute infections or vaccinations, served as donors. Deep-level settings were used for running the assay. Libraries were prepared by immunoSEQ multiplex PCR; TCRdb keeps only in-frame clonotypes and omits some of them. The data show approximately 2,200,000 clones, about 93% seen once. Germline CDR1 is SGHVS and CDR2 is FQNEAQ. The CDR3 covers 17 residues. The ends were cut back, 2 bases at V and 5 bases at J, with 22 bases in the middle.

The sequence derives from a man younger than 35 in good health. Some clones in this sample may be carry-over from other donors' samples. Specimen: naive CD8+ T cells from PBMCs. V gene TRBV7-8 combines with J gene TRBJ2-7, with unresolved D. The CDR3 nucleotides read TGTGCCAGCAGCTTATCGGCCGGACGGGCCATCACCCACGAGCAGTACTTC. This codes for CASSLSAGRAITHEQYF.